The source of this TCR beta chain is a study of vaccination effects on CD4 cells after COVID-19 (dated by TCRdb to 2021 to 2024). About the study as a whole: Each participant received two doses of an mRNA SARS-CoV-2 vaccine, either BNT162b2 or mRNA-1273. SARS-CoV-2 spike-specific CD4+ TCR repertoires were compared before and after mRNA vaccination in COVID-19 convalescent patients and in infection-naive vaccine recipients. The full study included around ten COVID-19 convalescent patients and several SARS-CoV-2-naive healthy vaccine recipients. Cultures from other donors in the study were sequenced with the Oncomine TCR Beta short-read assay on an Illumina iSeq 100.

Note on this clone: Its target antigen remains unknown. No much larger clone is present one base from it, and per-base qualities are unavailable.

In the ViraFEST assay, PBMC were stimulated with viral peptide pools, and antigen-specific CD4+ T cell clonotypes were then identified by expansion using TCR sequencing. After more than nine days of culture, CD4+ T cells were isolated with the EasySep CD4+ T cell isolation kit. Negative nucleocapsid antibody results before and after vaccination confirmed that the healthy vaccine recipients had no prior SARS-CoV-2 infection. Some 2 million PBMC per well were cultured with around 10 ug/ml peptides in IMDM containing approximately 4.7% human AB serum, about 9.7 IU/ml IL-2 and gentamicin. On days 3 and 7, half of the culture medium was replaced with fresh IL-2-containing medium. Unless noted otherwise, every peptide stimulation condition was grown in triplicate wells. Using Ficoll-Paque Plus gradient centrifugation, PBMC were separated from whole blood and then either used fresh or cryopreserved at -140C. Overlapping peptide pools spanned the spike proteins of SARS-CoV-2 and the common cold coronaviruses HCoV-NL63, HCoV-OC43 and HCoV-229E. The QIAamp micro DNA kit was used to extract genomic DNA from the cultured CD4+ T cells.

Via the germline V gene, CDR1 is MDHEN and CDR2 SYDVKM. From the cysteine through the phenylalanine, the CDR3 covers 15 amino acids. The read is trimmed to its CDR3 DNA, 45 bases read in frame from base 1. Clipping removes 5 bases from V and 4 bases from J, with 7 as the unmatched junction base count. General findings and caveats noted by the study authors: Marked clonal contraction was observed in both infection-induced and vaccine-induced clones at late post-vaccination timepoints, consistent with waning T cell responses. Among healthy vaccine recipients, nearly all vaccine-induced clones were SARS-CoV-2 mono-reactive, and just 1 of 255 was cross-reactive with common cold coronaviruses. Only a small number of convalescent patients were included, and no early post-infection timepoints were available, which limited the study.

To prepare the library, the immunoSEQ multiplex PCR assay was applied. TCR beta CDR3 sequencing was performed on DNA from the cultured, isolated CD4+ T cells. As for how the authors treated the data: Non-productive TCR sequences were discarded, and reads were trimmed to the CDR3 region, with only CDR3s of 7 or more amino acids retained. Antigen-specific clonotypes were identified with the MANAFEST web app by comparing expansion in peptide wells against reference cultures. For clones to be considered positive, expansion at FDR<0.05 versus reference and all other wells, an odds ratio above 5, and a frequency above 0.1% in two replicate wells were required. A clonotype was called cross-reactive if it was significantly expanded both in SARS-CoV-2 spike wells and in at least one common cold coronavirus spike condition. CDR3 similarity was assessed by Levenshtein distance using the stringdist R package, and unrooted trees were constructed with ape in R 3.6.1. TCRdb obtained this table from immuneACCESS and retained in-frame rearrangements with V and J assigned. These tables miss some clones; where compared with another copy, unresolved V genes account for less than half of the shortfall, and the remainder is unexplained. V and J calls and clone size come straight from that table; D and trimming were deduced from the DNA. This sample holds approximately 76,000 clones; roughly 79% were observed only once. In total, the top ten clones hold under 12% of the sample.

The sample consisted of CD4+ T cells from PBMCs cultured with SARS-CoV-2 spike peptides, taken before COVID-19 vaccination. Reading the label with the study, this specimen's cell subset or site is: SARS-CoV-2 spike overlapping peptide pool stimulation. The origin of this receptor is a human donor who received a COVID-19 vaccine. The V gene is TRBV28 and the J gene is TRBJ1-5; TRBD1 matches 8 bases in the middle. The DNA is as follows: TGTGCCAGCAGTGAGGGACAGGTCAAAAATCAGCCCCAGCATTTT. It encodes CASSEGQVKNQPQHF.